These T cell receptor beta chains were read from a single sample in a study of T cell responses to AZD1222 COVID-19 vaccine. Produced via immunoSEQ multiplex PCR; TCRdb's table is partial and in-frame only. This table has around 200,000 clones, approximately 95% appearing once. The sample in question was peripheral blood, obtained on day 0 of AZD1222 vaccination. All receptors derive from an adult in good health. Both conserved end residues are part of each CDR3. A D gene is named only where the DNA matches it firmly. Expanded clones are given a class, and other clones once, few, many or no size at all.

V gene	clone size	D gene	J gene	CDR3 protein	CDR3 DNA
TRBV6-5	.	.	TRBJ1-1	CASMVGSTEAFF	TGTGCCAGCATGGTCGGGAGCACTGAAGCTTTCTTT
TRBV7-2	.	TRBD1	TRBJ1-2	CASSPVVGTGYNYGYTF	TGTGCCAGCAGCCCCGTTGTGGGGACAGGGTACAACTATGGCTACACCTTC
TRBV6-2/TRBV6-3	.	TRBD1	TRBJ2-1	CASSGQGAPNEQFF	TGTGCCAGCAGCGGACAGGGGGCCCCCAATGAGCAGTTCTTC
TRBV5-1	.	.	TRBJ2-1	CASSLAYQPSRHNNEQFF	TGCGCCAGCAGCTTGGCCTACCAACCGTCGCGGCACAACAATGAGCAGTTCTTC
TRBV7-9	.	.	TRBJ1-4	CASSLTATNEKLFF	TGTGCCAGCAGCTTAACCGCAACTAATGAAAAACTGTTTTTT
TRBV7-2	.	.	TRBJ2-5	CASSLAYQETQYF	TGTGCCAGCAGCTTAGCTTACCAAGAGACCCAGTACTTC
TRBV7-9	.	TRBD2	TRBJ2-1	CASSTRASGSPGGNEQFF	TGTGCCAGCAGCACACGCGCTAGCGGGAGCCCAGGGGGGAATGAGCAGTTCTTC
TRBV18	.	TRBD2	TRBJ2-1	CASSPEAGGFDEQFF	TGTGCCAGCTCACCGGAGGCGGGAGGGTTCGATGAGCAGTTCTTC
TRBV7-9	.	.	TRBJ1-1	CASSLQGSNTEAFF	TGTGCCAGCAGCTTACAGGGTTCGAACACTGAAGCTTTCTTT
TRBV3-1/TRBV3-2	.	.	TRBJ1-4	CASSPQGRAEKLFF	TGTGCCAGCAGTCCCCAGGGGAGGGCTGAAAAACTGTTTTTT
TRBV16	.	.	TRBJ2-7	CASSQSYYEQYF	TGTGCCAGCAGCCAATCGTACTACGAGCAGTACTTC
TRBV3-1/TRBV3-2	once	TRBD1	TRBJ1-1	CASSQRDRVEAFF	TGTGCCAGCAGTCAGAGGGACAGGGTCGAAGCTTTCTTT
TRBV5-1	.	TRBD1	TRBJ2-7	CASSGTGVDEQYF	TGCGCCAGCAGCGGGACAGGGGTCGACGAGCAGTACTTC
TRBV5-4	.	.	TRBJ2-7	CASSSVGYYEQYF	TGTGCCAGCAGCTCCGTAGGGTACTACGAGCAGTACTTC
TRBV9	.	TRBD1	TRBJ2-7	CASSVRTGNSEQYF	TGTGCCAGCAGCGTTCGGACAGGGAATAGCGAGCAGTACTTC
TRBV14	.	.	TRBJ2-3	CASSQARRDWQYF	TGTGCCAGCAGCCAAGCTCGCCGGGACTGGCAGTATTTT
TRBV6-5	.	.	TRBJ2-1	CASSSGTFPSYNEQFF	TGTGCCAGCAGTTCTGGGACTTTTCCCTCCTACAATGAGCAGTTCTTC
TRBV7-9	once	.	TRBJ1-1	CASSSGQPAAEAFF	TGTGCCAGCAGCTCAGGACAGCCGGCGGCTGAAGCTTTCTTT
TRBV5-6	once	TRBD2	TRBJ2-7	CASSSSGRVVYEQYF	TGTGCCAGCAGCTCAAGCGGGAGAGTGGTCTACGAGCAGTACTTC
TRBV6-5	.	.	TRBJ1-6	CASSYSKRTDNSPLHF	TGTGCCAGCAGTTACTCTAAAAGGACGGATAATTCACCCCTCCACTTT
TRBV15	once	TRBD1	TRBJ2-7	CATSSPGTGSYEQYF	TGTGCCACCAGCAGCCCAGGGACAGGGTCCTACGAGCAGTACTTC
TRBV18	.	.	TRBJ2-2	CASSLGQLNTGELFF	TGTGCCAGCTCTCTCGGACAGCTGAACACCGGGGAGCTGTTTTTT
TRBV5-4	.	TRBD2	TRBJ2-3	CASSLRLAGFTDTQYF	TGTGCCAGCAGCTTGCGGTTAGCGGGGTTCACAGATACGCAGTATTTT
TRBV13	.	.	TRBJ1-2	CASSLGQGYGYGYTF	TGTGCCAGCAGCTTAGGACAGGGTTATGGCTATGGCTACACCTTC